Described below is a single T cell receptor beta chain sequence and its context. The antigen is not known. Time point in this sample: week 35, safety follow-up. Every single dose of the vaccine, 300 ug of mutant IDH1 20-mer peptide, came with topical imiquimod. Vaccinations, eight in total, occurred in weeks 1, 3, 5, 7, 11, 15, 19, 23. The CDR3 is 15 amino acids. Trimming cost V 4 bases and J 0 bases; bases outside gene matches: 6. Germline V lookup: CDR1 MNHEY, CDR2 SMNVEV (reference sequence). This entry comes from a study of a mutant IDH1 vaccine in newly diagnosed glioma. The overall study: Among treated patients, about 62% were male and roughly 38% female, and mean age was roughly 40 years. Antecedent treatment encompassed radiotherapy, temozolomide, or their combination; the majority received both.

Sequenced by immunoSEQ multiplex PCR; TCRdb stores in-frame clones only, minus some. The data contain more than 25,000 clones, 79% of them singletons. This clonotype originated in a woman aged 25 to 39 with glioma. Some clones in this sample may be carry-over from other donors' samples. The sequenced sample was PBMCs, obtained from a glioma patient whose treatment included an IDH1 peptide vaccine. The J gene is TRBJ2-7, the V gene TRBV27; TRBD1 matches 7 bases. The CDR3 nucleotides are TGTGCCAGCAGTTACAGGGGCGAGAGCTCCTACGAGCAGTACTTC. Amino acids: CASSYRGESSYEQYF.